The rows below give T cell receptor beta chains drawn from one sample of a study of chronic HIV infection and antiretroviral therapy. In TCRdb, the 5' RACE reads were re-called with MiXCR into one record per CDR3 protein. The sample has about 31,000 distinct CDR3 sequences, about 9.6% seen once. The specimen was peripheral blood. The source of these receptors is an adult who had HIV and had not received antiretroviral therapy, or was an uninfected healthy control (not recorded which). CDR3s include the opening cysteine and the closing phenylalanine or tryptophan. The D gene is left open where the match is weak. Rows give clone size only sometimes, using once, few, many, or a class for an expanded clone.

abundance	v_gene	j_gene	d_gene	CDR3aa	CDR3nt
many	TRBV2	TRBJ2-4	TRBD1	CASSEETGAQNIQYF	TGTGCCAGCAGTGAAGAAACAGGGGCGCAAAACATTCAGTACTTC
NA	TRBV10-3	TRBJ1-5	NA	CATQSQGHQPQHF	TGTGCCACCCAATCGCAGGGGCATCAGCCCCAGCATTTT
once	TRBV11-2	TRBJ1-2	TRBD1	CASSSIGQGEGDTF	TGTGCCAGCAGCTCTATAGGACAGGGGGAAGGCGACACCTTC
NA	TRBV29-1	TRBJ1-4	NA	CSVRGGTNEKLFF	TGCAGCGTTCGAGGGGGGACTAATGAAAAACTGTTTTTT
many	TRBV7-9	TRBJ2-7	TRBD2	CASSRDAGAYEQYF	TGTGCCAGCTCGCGGGACGCGGGGGCCTACGAGCAGTACTTC
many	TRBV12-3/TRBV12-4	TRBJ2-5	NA	CASSLNPGLTGGTQYF	TGTGCCAGCAGTTTAAACCCAGGACTCACGGGCGGCACCCAGTACTTC
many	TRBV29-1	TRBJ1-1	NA	CSVVAGRTEAFF	TGCAGCGTTGTCGCAGGGCGTACTGAAGCTTTCTTT
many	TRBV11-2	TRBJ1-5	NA	CASSRISNQPQHF	TGTGCCAGCAGCCGCATAAGCAATCAGCCCCAGCATTTT
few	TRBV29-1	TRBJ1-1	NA	CSVLQGRGSTEAFF	TGCAGCGTTCTACAGGGAAGGGGTAGCACTGAAGCTTTCTTT
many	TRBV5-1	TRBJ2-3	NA	CASTSTDTQYF	TGCGCCAGCACTAGCACAGATACGCAGTATTTT
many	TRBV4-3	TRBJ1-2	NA	CASSQGGGVYGYTF	TGCGCCAGCAGCCAAGGAGGGGGAGTCTATGGCTACACCTTC
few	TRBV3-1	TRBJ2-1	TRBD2	CASSQDAPAGGFYNEQFF	TGTGCCAGCAGCCAAGACGCCCCAGCGGGGGGGTTCTACAATGAGCAGTTCTTC
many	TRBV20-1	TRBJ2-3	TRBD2	CSATLLAGGGTDTQYF	TGCAGTGCTACCCTCCTAGCGGGAGGGGGCACAGATACGCAGTATTTT
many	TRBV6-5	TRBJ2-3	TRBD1	CASRPGQWGDTQYF	TGTGCCAGCAGGCCGGGACAGTGGGGAGATACGCAGTATTTT
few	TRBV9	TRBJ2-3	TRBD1	CASSVEQGQADTQYF	TGTGCCAGCAGCGTAGAACAGGGACAGGCAGATACGCAGTATTTT
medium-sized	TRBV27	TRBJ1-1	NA	CASSLTVWGEAFF	TGTGCCAGCAGTTTAACAGTCTGGGGCGAAGCTTTCTTT
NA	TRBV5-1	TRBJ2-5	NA	CASSKAEETQYF	TGCGCCAGCAGTAAGGCCGAAGAGACCCAGTACTTC
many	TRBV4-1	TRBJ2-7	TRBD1	CASSQEDRAYEQYF	TGCGCCAGCAGCCAAGAGGACAGGGCCTACGAGCAGTACTTC
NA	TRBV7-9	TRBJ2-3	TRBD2	CASSSVAGSTDTQYF	TGTGCCAGCAGCTCCGTAGCGGGTTCCACAGATACGCAGTATTTT
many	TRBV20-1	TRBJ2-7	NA	CSARVAGFYEQYF	TGCAGTGCTAGAGTGGCAGGATTTTACGAGCAGTACTTC
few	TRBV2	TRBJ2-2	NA	CASRPGTISTGELFF	TGTGCCAGCAGGCCCGGGACAATCTCGACCGGGGAGCTGTTTTTT
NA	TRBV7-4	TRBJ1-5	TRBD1	CAIPGGTNQPQHF	TGTGCCATTCCAGGGGGGACTAATCAGCCCCAGCATTTT
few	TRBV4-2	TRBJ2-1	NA	CASSYHRESSYNEQFF	TGTGCCAGCAGCTACCACAGGGAGAGCTCCTACAATGAGCAGTTCTTC
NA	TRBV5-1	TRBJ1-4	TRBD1	CASSRTGGFGPYEKLFF	TGCGCCAGCAGCCGGACAGGGGGCTTCGGGCCCTATGAAAAACTGTTTTTT
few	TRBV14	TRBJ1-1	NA	CASSQEGGPTPEAFF	TGTGCCAGCAGCCAAGAGGGGGGCCCAACTCCTGAAGCTTTCTTT
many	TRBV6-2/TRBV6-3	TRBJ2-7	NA	CASNGDLDEQYF	TGTGCCAGCAACGGGGATCTCGACGAGCAGTACTTC
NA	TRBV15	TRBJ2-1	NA	CATSRDTSGYNEQFF	TGTGCCACCAGCAGAGATACTTCAGGGTACAATGAGCAGTTCTTC
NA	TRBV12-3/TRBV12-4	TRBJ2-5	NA	CASTPALGTQYF	TGTGCCAGCACCCCCGCCTTGGGGACCCAGTACTTC
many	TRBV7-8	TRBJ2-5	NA	CASRTRGLGPVQETQYF	TGTGCCAGCCGGACTCGGGGGCTGGGGCCGGTCCAAGAGACCCAGTACTTC